Listed below are T cell receptor beta chains from one sample, sequenced in a study of human T cells and chemical hapten exposure. Each CDR3 protein is one row after TCRdb ran MiXCR on the RACE reads. The table has roughly 84,000 distinct CDR3 sequences, 9.5% to 14% seen once; the top ten hold around 3.7%. This specimen was whole blood, taken in connection with sensitization to the hapten diphenylcyclopropenone (DPC). These receptor sequences come from a woman between 45 and 60 years old with alopecia areata. Some clones in this sample may be carry-over from other donors' samples. CDR3s include the opening cysteine and the closing phenylalanine or tryptophan. Fields, in order: D gene, J gene, V gene, clone size, CDR3 DNA, CDR3 protein. D genes are given only for firm matches. Clone size appears in some rows only: once, few, many, or a class for an expanded clone.

. TRBJ1-4 TRBV29-1 few TGCAGCGTTGTAATGGGGGCCGTTGAAAAACTGTTTTTT CSVVMGAVEKLFF
. TRBJ2-2 TRBV12-3/TRBV12-4 . TGTGCCAGCAGTCCCAACCCCCGGTTCGGGGCCGGGGAGCTGTTTTTT CASSPNPRFGAGELFF
TRBD2 TRBJ2-3 TRBV29-1 many TGCAGCTTCAAGCGGGGGGGCACAGATACGCAGTATTTT CSFKRGGTDTQYF
. TRBJ2-7 TRBV10-3 . TGTGCCATCAGAGGAGGGGACCCCTACGAGCAGTACTTC CAIRGGDPYEQYF
TRBD1 TRBJ2-7 TRBV28 . TGTGCCAGCCCGCCCAGCGGACAGGGGGAGTGGGCGGACGAGCAGTACTTC CASPPSGQGEWADEQYF
. TRBJ2-2 TRBV29-1 . TGCAGCGTTGGGGACCCCACCGGGGAGCTGTTTTTT CSVGDPTGELFF
TRBD1 TRBJ1-5 TRBV10-2 many TGCGCCAGCAGGGACAGGGGGACTCAGCCCCAGCATTTT CASRDRGTQPQHF
. TRBJ2-1 TRBV24-1 many TGTGCCACCAGTGCTTCTAGGGCTCTCTACAATGAGCAGTTCTTC CATSASRALYNEQFF
TRBD1 TRBJ2-1 TRBV6-2/TRBV6-3 few TGTGCCAGCAGTTACTCTAGGACAGGGGCTTCGATCTTC CASSYSRTGASIF
TRBD1 TRBJ2-1 TRBV5-6 . TGTGCCAGCAGCTTGTTACAGGGGGCAGGGGAGCAGTTCTTC CASSLLQGAGEQFF
. TRBJ2-4 TRBV3-1 many TGTGCCAGCAGCCCCCGACCTTTGGACAGAAAAAAATCCACGTGGGGACTAGCCAAAAACATTCAGTACTTC CASSPRPLDRKKSTWGLAKNIQYF
. TRBJ1-3 TRBV12-3/TRBV12-4 few TGTGCCAGCAGTCTCCCCGCGGCTGGAAACACCATATATTTT CASSLPAAGNTIYF
. TRBJ2-1 TRBV29-1 . TGCAGCGTTGAAGATCTGAGCGTTGCCTACAATGAGCAGTTCTTC CSVEDLSVAYNEQFF
TRBD2 TRBJ2-5 TRBV29-1 many TGCAGCCTCCAAGAGGGGACTAGCGTTGAGACCCAGTACTTC CSLQEGTSVETQYF
. TRBJ1-1 TRBV11-1 few TGTGCCAGCAGCTTAAGATCAGGGCCCCCTGGTGAAGCTTTCTTT CASSLRSGPPGEAFF